This T cell receptor (beta chain) appears in the sequencing data of a study of monozygotic twins with inflammatory bowel disease. Regarding this clonotype: Its antigen is not identified.

Study-level points and caveats: Relative clonotype sharing with others was diminished in IBD patients versus healthy twins, particularly with disease activity. Healthy co-twins had higher TCRbeta inverse Simpson diversity than their IBD twins.

Germline CDR1 and CDR2: SQVTM and ANQGSEA. This CDR3 region has 12 residues. During cDNA synthesis, UMIs that each contained a 6-nucleotide sample barcode were added by means of template switching. cDNA for TCRalpha and TCRbeta was amplified by nested PCRs of roughly 17 then nine to ten cycles. TCRdb re-analyzed the 5' RACE reads; it lists each CDR3 protein once, without DNA. Its listing shows 350,000 to 550,000 distinct CDR3 sequences. Sequencing was carried out using blood. The TCR comes from a human donor with ulcerative colitis or Crohn's disease, or a healthy co-twin of an affected twin (not recorded which). This sequence joins TRBV29-1 and TRBJ1-1; TCRdb's assignment of TRBD1 cannot be checked, as there is no DNA. CDR3 loop: CSVRAVGTEAFF. Full variable domain (rest looked up from reference TRBV29-1 and TRBJ1-1): SAVISQKPSRDICQRGTSLTIQCQVDSQVTMMFWYRQQPGQSLTLIATANQGSEATYESGFVIDKFPISRPNLTFSTLTVSNMSPEDSSIYLCSVRAVGTEAFFGQGTRLTVV.